This T cell receptor beta chain derives from a study of blood T cell repertoires in COVID-19. Study in general: Nucleic acid was either cDNA or gDNA, and it came from T cells, B-cell-depleted T cells, or PBMCs.

Individuals drawn from approximately 22 US areas were roughly 18 to 100 years old. Participants reported their clinical history, and cohort assignment relied on those reports. This CDR3 has 13 amino acids. V was pared by 4 bases and J by 9 bases, with 5 bases of the junction left unmatched. CDR1 LGHNA and CDR2 YSLEER come from the germline V gene. Using immunoSEQ multiplex PCR, the repertoire was profiled, and TCRdb retains in-frame clones only, with some absent. The sample records approximately 150,000 clones, over 70% being singletons. This rearrangement joins TRBV4-3 to TRBJ2-1; 8 nucleotides agree with TRBD1. What was sequenced was PBMCs or T cells enriched from blood (not recorded which). The sequence was collected from a man in his sixties or seventies who had been exposed to COVID-19. The CDR3 bases are TGCGCCAGCAGCCCGGACAGGGTTACTGAGCAGTTCTTC. Protein product: CASSPDRVTEQFF.